This T cell receptor beta chain derives from a study of CD8 T cells in ankylosing spondylitis. Scientists made TCR beta libraries using quantitative 5'-RACE with molecular barcodes. One entry per CDR3 protein, called by TCRdb with MiXCR from the 5' RACE reads. The repertoire holds more than 250,000 distinct CDR3 sequences, with around a tenth as singletons. The germline V gene encodes CDR1 DFQATT and CDR2 SNEGSKA (reference sequence). The CDR3 is made up of 14 amino acids. The V end lost 6 bases, the J end lost 6 bases, and 17 bases lay between the germline ends. The receptor's source is a female donor with ankylosing spondylitis or in good health (not recorded which). Sequencing was done on a sample of blood, either unsorted or a sorted T cell fraction (not recorded which). The rearrangement links TRBV20-1 to TRBJ2-2; maybe TRBD2 (7 bases). This CDR3 is CSAKWGGLAGELFF. The CDR3 nucleotides are TGCAGTGCCAAGTGGGGGGGCCTCGCCGGGGAGCTGTTTTTT.